The next 31 T cell receptor beta chains were all read from a single sample in a study of blood T cell repertoires in COVID-19 (dated by TCRdb to the early 2020s). Library method: the immunoSEQ multiplex PCR assay. In its TCRdb copy, this immuneACCESS table keeps in-frame sequences only and misses some clones. Where compared with another copy, unresolved V genes explain less than half of these, and the others have no known cause. For this sample the table gives 220,000 or so clones, of which roughly 84% were detected only once. The ten largest clones capture approximately 2.6% of the sample. The specimen sequenced was peripheral blood. These receptors originate from a man aged 45 to 65 who had recovered from COVID-19.

A word on this clone: Different DNA sequences within this sample yield the same CDR3. The chain is built from TRBV19 and TRBJ2-1; 11 nucleotides align to TRBD2. J lost 3 bases, V lost 4 bases, and 2 bases had no gene match. CDR1 is LNHDA and CDR2 is SQIVND in the germline V gene (reference sequence). The CDR3 is made up of 15 amino acids. CDR3 region: CASSTGTSGYNEQFF. As DNA, the CDR3 is TGTGCCAGTAGTACTGGGACTAGCGGCTACAATGAGCAGTTCTTC.

The genes are TRBV28 and TRBJ2-7; D unclear. The V gene lost 6 bases and the J gene lost 5 bases, with 8 bases spanning the gap. Germline CDR1 reads MDHEN; CDR2 reads SYDVKM. CDR3 length equals 11 residues. CDR3 loop: CASSLADEQYF. CDR3 DNA sequence: TGTGCCAGCAGCCTTGCGGACGAGCAGTACTTC. Filled out from reference TRBV28 and TRBJ2-7, the complete variable domain reads DVKVTQSSRYLVKRTGEKVFLECVQDMDHENMFWYRQDPGLGLRLIYFSYDVKMKEKGDIPEGYSVSREKKERFSLILESASTNQTSMYLCASSLADEQYFGPGTRLTVT.

V usage is TRBV15 and J usage is TRBJ1-5, with D possibly TRBD1 on 6 matching bases. Germline V gene data show CDR1 as LNHNV and CDR2 as YYDKDF (reference sequence). The V end was cut by 0 bases, the J end by 0 bases, with 12 bases between. The CDR3 runs to 17 residues. As DNA, the CDR3 is TGTGCCACCAGCAGAGACCCCGGACAGTATAGCAATCAGCCCCAGCATTTT. Its translation: CATSRDPGQYSNQPQHF.

The chain uses TRBV28 and TRBJ1-2; 7 positions match TRBD1. Germline V gene data show CDR1 as MDHEN and CDR2 as SYDVKM. V dropped 4 bases and J dropped 5; count of bases not matched to a gene: 10. This CDR3 has 15 residues. The CDR3 region is CASSSPGGQYYGYTF. CDR3 in DNA: TGTGCCAGCAGTTCGCCAGGGGGGCAGTATTATGGCTACACCTTC.

CDR3 in amino acids: CASSFPGGLRVEQFF. The DNA for the CDR3 is TGTGCCAGCAGCTTCCCGGGAGGCCTTAGGGTTGAGCAGTTCTTC. This chain joins TRBV3-1 (or the pseudogene TRBV3-2) and TRBJ2-1; 7 bases are shared with TRBD2. The CDR3 is 15 residues long. V gave up 5 bases and J gave up 9 bases; unmatched junction bases: 13. CDR1 is LGHDT and CDR2 is YNNKEL in the germline V gene (reference sequence).

The chain carries TRBV28 and TRBJ1-2; D gene ambiguous. Germline V gives CDR1 MDHEN, CDR2 SYDVKM. V was shortened by 3 bases and J by 0 bases, with 14 bases between the two germline ends. The CDR3 sequence is 16 residues long. The CDR3 reads CASSFGGIGTNYGYTF. The DNA for the CDR3 is TGTGCCAGCAGTTTCGGCGGAATCGGGACTAACTATGGCTACACCTTC.

This clone was picked up a small number of times. V and J are TRBV18 and TRBJ1-2; D unclear. Germline-derived CDR1 and CDR2 are KGHSH and LQKENI. The germline V and J ends were trimmed by 6 bases and 5 bases, with 19 bases remaining between them. The CDR3 runs 15 residues. The CDR3 bases are TGTGCCAGCTCCCTTACTATCGACGTACTATATGGCTACACCTTC. Its translation: CASSLTIDVLYGYTF.

Concerning this clone: The identical CDR3 is also encoded by other nucleotide sequences in the sample. This chain uses TRBV6-5 with TRBJ2-1; 12 nucleotides agree with TRBD2. Germline assignment: CDR1 MNHEY and CDR2 SVGAGI. Unmatched junction bases numbered 5, after V lost 6 bases and J lost 5 bases. The CDR3 is 15 residues long. This CDR3 is CASSRRLAGDNEQFF. In DNA, the CDR3 is TGTGCCAGCAGCCGTCGACTAGCGGGGGACAATGAGCAGTTCTTC.

This chain links TRBV19 with TRBJ1-1; 7 positions agree with TRBD1. Per the germline V gene, CDR1 is LNHDA and CDR2 is SQIVND (reference sequence). V lost 6 bases to trimming and J lost 1 base; unmatched junction nucleotides: 2. The length of the CDR3 is 13 residues. CDR3 in DNA: TGTGCCAGTAGGACAGGGACGAACACTGAAGCTTTCTTT. It translates to CASRTGTNTEAFF.

This chain joins TRBV2 and TRBJ2-5, with TRBD1 matching over 8 bases. The CDR3 loop spans 14 amino acids. Germline CDR1 is SNHLY and CDR2 is FYNNEI. V was clipped by 1 base and J by 4 bases; unmatched bases: 2. CDR3: CASSEGTGIETQYF. The DNA for the CDR3 is TGTGCCAGCAGTGAAGGGACAGGGATAGAGACCCAGTACTTC. Looking up the rest from reference TRBV2 and TRBJ2-5 gives the full variable domain: EPEVTQTPSHQVTQMGQEVILRCVPISNHLYFYWYRQILGQKVEFLVSFYNNEISEKSEIFDDQFSVERPDGSNFTLKIRSTKLEDSAMYFCASSEGTGIETQYFGPGTRLLVL.

The chain links TRBV2 to TRBJ2-5, with TRBD2 matching over 8 bases. Germline CDR1 is SNHLY and CDR2 is FYNNEI. CDR3 size: 12 residues. Germline trimming cut 4 bases from V and 5 bases from J; bases unmatched to any gene: 0. The DNA for the CDR3 is TGTGCCAGCAGTGGACTAGCGGAGACCCAGTACTTC. This encodes CASSGLAETQYF.

The V and J genes are TRBV28 and TRBJ2-3, with 8 positions matching TRBD2. The CDR3 is made up of 15 amino acids. The V gene end was trimmed by 8 bases and the J gene end by 6 bases; junction bases not matched to a gene: 13. Germline-derived CDR1 and CDR2 are MDHEN and SYDVKM. For the CDR3, the DNA is TGTGCCAGCTTAGGAAACGGGAGGGCCGCCGATACGCAGTATTTT. This translates into CASLGNGRAADTQYF. Drawing the rest from reference TRBV28 and TRBJ2-3, the complete variable domain is DVKVTQSSRYLVKRTGEKVFLECVQDMDHENMFWYRQDPGLGLRLIYFSYDVKMKEKGDIPEGYSVSREKKERFSLILESASTNQTSMYLCASLGNGRAADTQYFGPGTRLTVL.

This clone was observed once. J is TRBJ2-1 and V is TRBV3-1 (or the pseudogene TRBV3-2), with D unclear. Deletions cut 4 bases from V and 0 bases from J, with 13 bases between. The CDR3 has 16 residues. Germline V lookup: CDR1 LGHDT, CDR2 YNNKEL (reference sequence). The CDR3 DNA follows: TGTGCCAGCAGCCGGCCTCAGGTGAGCTCCTACAATGAGCAGTTCTTC. Amino acids: CASSRPQVSSYNEQFF.

CDR3 DNA: TGTGCCAGCGGCTCTAGCTTCCGTCAGCCCCAGCATTTT. It translates to CASGSSFRQPQHF. This chain connects TRBV12-3 or TRBV12-4 to TRBJ1-5, with D unclear. The length of the CDR3 is 13 residues. The V end lost 8 bases, the J end lost 6 bases, and 14 bases lay between the germline ends.

The V gene is TRBV19, the J gene TRBJ2-7; 12 nucleotides align to TRBD2. V lost 5 bases to trimming and J lost 5 bases; unmatched junction nucleotides: 7. The length of the CDR3 is 15 residues. Germline V gives CDR1 LNHDA, CDR2 SQIVND (reference sequence). CDR3 protein: CASSDLAGGPHEQYF. The CDR3 bases are TGTGCCAGTAGTGACCTAGCGGGAGGGCCCCACGAGCAGTACTTC.

J is TRBJ2-1 and V is TRBV11-2; the match to TRBD2 covers 11 bases. Germline V CDR1 and CDR2: SGHAT, FQNNGV. Germline trimming cut 2 bases from V and 6 bases from J; bases unmatched to any gene: 9. The CDR3 is made up of 17 amino acids. The CDR3, as DNA: TGTGCCAGCAGCTTACGTATTTTAGCGGGAGGGGGCAATGAGCAGTTCTTC. Translating it yields CASSLRILAGGGNEQFF. Full variable domain (rest looked up from reference TRBV11-2 and TRBJ2-1): EAGVAQSPRYKIIEKRQSVAFWCNPISGHATLYWYQQILGQGPKLLIQFQNNGVVDDSQLPKDRFSAERLKGVDSTLKIQPAKLEDSAVYLCASSLRILAGGGNEQFFGPGTRLTVL.

This sequence joins TRBV2 and TRBJ2-1; D might be TRBD1 (5 bases). The V gene's germline CDR1 is SNHLY and CDR2 FYNNEI. CDR3 length equals 15 residues. V was shortened by 6 bases and J by 0 bases, with 12 bases between the two germline ends. CDR3 protein: CASSMTDSSYNEQFF. DNA for the CDR3: TGTGCCAGCAGCATGACAGACAGCTCCTACAATGAGCAGTTCTTC.

The CDR3 reads CASSRSGLPQQQFF. The DNA of the CDR3 is TGTGCCAGTAGTCGATCGGGACTACCTCAGCAGCAGTTCTTC. V and J are TRBV19 and TRBJ2-1, with 7 bases matching TRBD2. Germline V CDR1 and CDR2: LNHDA, SQIVND (reference sequence). This CDR3 has 14 residues. Trimming removed 5 bases from V and 11 bases from J; junction bases left unmatched: 12.

The chain uses TRBV10-1 and TRBJ2-7; weak D call: TRBD1 (5 bases). Deletions cut 4 bases from V and 4 bases from J, with 14 bases between. CDR3 length equals 14 residues. CDR1 is WNHNN and CDR2 is SYGVQD in the germline V gene (reference sequence). CDR3 loop: CASSVRQGGYEQYF. CDR3 sequence (DNA): TGCGCCAGCAGTGTTCGGCAGGGCGGATACGAGCAGTACTTC.

This CDR3 reads CASSGGTSGRASWGNEQFF. CDR3 DNA sequence: TGTGCCAGCAGCGGCGGGACTAGCGGGAGGGCCAGCTGGGGCAATGAGCAGTTCTTC. The chain uses TRBV9 and TRBJ2-1; 16 positions match TRBD2. The CDR3 extends over 19 amino acids. Germline-derived CDR1 and CDR2 are SGDLS and YYNGEE. Germline trimming cut 3 bases from V and 6 bases from J; bases unmatched to any gene: 12.

The genes are TRBV19 and TRBJ1-5; a possible D gene is TRBD1 (6 bases). Per germline, CDR1 LNHDA and CDR2 SQIVND (reference sequence). Trimming stripped 5 bases from V and 3 bases from J, with 14 bases between. This CDR3 is 15 amino acids long. The CDR3, as DNA: TGTGCCAGTAGTGGCGGACAGCCTTACAATCAGCCCCAGCATTTT. Amino acid sequence: CASSGGQPYNQPQHF.

This sequence joins TRBV7-9 and TRBJ1-2; tentatively, D is TRBD1 (5 bases). The CDR3 covers 15 residues. V dropped 2 bases and J dropped 3 bases, with 13 bases sitting between them. From germline, CDR1 is SEHNR and CDR2 FQNEAQ (reference sequence). The CDR3, as DNA: TGTGCCAGCAGCTTAAAAGGGGCCTACGACTATGGCTACACCTTC. Its translation: CASSLKGAYDYGYTF.

This chain joins TRBV3-1 (or the pseudogene TRBV3-2) and TRBJ2-7; a possible D gene is TRBD2 (5 bases). Trimming shortened V by 6 bases and J by 2 bases, and 14 bases separated the two germline ends. The germline gives CDR1 LGHDT, CDR2 YNNKEL (reference sequence). The CDR3 sequence is 14 residues long. The CDR3 is CASRNHTSPYEQYF. The CDR3 coding sequence is TGTGCCAGCAGAAACCATACTAGTCCCTACGAGCAGTACTTC.

This chain uses TRBV5-1 with TRBJ2-5; perhaps TRBD1 as D (6 bases). The CDR3 has 17 amino acids. V was cut by 3 bases and J by 0 bases, with 18 bases left in between. Germline V gene data show CDR1 as SGHRS and CDR2 as YFSETQ. For the CDR3, the DNA is TGCGCCAGCAGCTCCATGCCGCCAGGGGAGTACCAAGAGACCCAGTACTTC. It is translated as CASSSMPPGEYQETQYF.

This chain joins TRBV28 and TRBJ2-7, with 11 bases lining up with TRBD1. The CDR3 loop spans 15 amino acids. V trimming: 5 bases; J trimming: 4 bases; junction bases outside the gene matches: 7. Germline CDR1 reads MDHEN; CDR2 reads SYDVKM. The chain's CDR3 is CASSPAGTGGYEQYF. DNA of the CDR3: TGTGCCAGCAGTCCCGCGGGGACAGGGGGATACGAGCAGTACTTC.

This chain connects TRBV19 to TRBJ2-7; 13 bases align to TRBD2. This CDR3 is built from 19 residues. V shed 0 bases, J shed 2 bases, and the junction held 10 bases outside the gene matches. Germline CDR1 and CDR2: LNHDA and SQIVND (reference sequence). CDR3 sequence reads: CASSIDYPLLAGGTYEQYF. CDR3 sequence (DNA): TGTGCCAGTAGTATAGACTACCCCCTACTAGCGGGAGGGACCTACGAGCAGTACTTC.

The chain uses TRBV5-1 and TRBJ2-2; 13 nucleotides align to TRBD2. J lost 7 bases, V lost 4 bases, and 4 bases had no gene match. The CDR3 is 15 amino acids. Per germline, CDR1 SGHRS and CDR2 YFSETQ. The chain's CDR3 is CASSQGTSGIGELFF. CDR3 nucleotide sequence: TGCGCCAGCAGCCAAGGGACTAGCGGGATCGGGGAGCTGTTTTTT.

The rearrangement joins TRBV5-1 to TRBJ2-7, with 8 bases lining up with TRBD2. The CDR3 consists of 15 residues. With V trimmed by 4 bases and J by 1 base, 7 bases remained unmatched. CDR1 is SGHRS and CDR2 is YFSETQ in the germline V gene. CDR3 nucleotide sequence: TGCGCCAGCAGCCCCCGCGCGGGAGGATCCTACGAGCAGTACTTC. This encodes CASSPRAGGSYEQYF.

J is TRBJ1-1 and V is TRBV9; 7 bases line up with TRBD1. The CDR3 contains 14 residues. Germline-derived CDR1 and CDR2 are SGDLS and YYNGEE. Losses at the gene ends were 4 bases for V and 5 bases for J; bases not matched to a gene: 8. For the CDR3, the DNA is TGTGCCAGCAGCTTCGGGACAGTTCGAACTGAAGCTTTCTTT. Translated: CASSFGTVRTEAFF. The full variable domain, its missing parts supplied by reference TRBV9 and TRBJ1-1, is DSGVTQTPKHLITATGQRVTLRCSPRSGDLSVYWYQQSLDQGLQFLIQYYNGEERAKGNILERFSAQQFPDLHSELNLSSLELGDSALYFCASSFGTVRTEAFFGQGTRLTVV.

This clone was seen a single time. The chain joins TRBV28 to TRBJ2-7, with D possibly being TRBD1 (6 bases). The CDR3 covers 16 residues. V was clipped by 5 bases and J by 7 bases, with 24 bases between them. Germline CDR1 is MDHEN and CDR2 is SYDVKM. The CDR3 region has the DNA TGTGCCAGCAGTGAAGTTTCCGGCAGGGGCCGTGGGGAGCAGTACTTC. This encodes CASSEVSGRGRGEQYF.

The chain combines TRBV12-3 or TRBV12-4 with TRBJ2-1, with D possibly matching TRBD1 (6 bases). V lost 4 bases and J lost 8, with 12 bases in between. The CDR3 loop spans 13 amino acids. CDR3 sequence reads: CASSSGTRDEQFF. CDR3 in DNA: TGTGCCAGCAGTTCTGGGACAAGGGATGAGCAGTTCTTC.